This paragraph reports one T cell receptor beta chain. The germline V gene encodes CDR1 MDHEN and CDR2 SYDVKM. CDR3 length: 12 amino acids. V shed 9 bases and J shed 2 bases, with 11 bases lying between them. Tissue from the graft was processed to free its intraepithelial and lamina propria lymphocytes. The assay was immunoSEQ multiplex PCR, and TCRdb's table has in-frame clones only and misses some. The sample contains about 7,400 clones, around 65% of which appear only once. The record originates from a study of graft-versus-host responses after intestinal transplantation. The source was ileum tissue, collected 50 to 55 days after transplant. This clonotype was obtained from a human patient who received an intestinal transplant, so some T cells may come from the graft donor. The genes are TRBV28 and TRBJ2-7, with no clear D. The CDR3 DNA reads TGTGCCAGTTCTGTGGGCGCCTACGAGCAGTACTTC. Residues: CASSVGAYEQYF.